This T cell receptor (beta chain) derives from a study of sequential checkpoint blockade in melanoma. About the study: First-line arms were nivolumab then ipilimumab, or the reverse, randomized 1:1. Matched biopsies came pretreatment and at week 13 for about 24 patients.

This clone was counted only a few times. Its antigen is currently unknown. This table comes from immunoSEQ multiplex PCR, and its TCRdb copy is limited to in-frame clones, with some not included. The sample holds roughly 9,000 clones, 20% to 25% seen once. Study outcomes and limitations: For nivolumab-first patients, baseline tumor clonality was associated with response. Rising tumor T-cell fraction and clonality meant about 30 times likelier benefit.

CDR3 size: 15 residues. Treatment described: randomized to nivolumab then ipilimumab (arm A) or the reverse (arm B). The chain has TRBV7-5 and TRBJ2-3; whether TRBD2, the table's D call, matches the DNA was not checked. TRBV7-5 constitutes a pseudogene. The sample here was tumor tissue (inferred from file names), taken from a patient given nivolumab and ipilimumab in sequence. This TCR was recovered from a human donor with melanoma. For the CDR3, the DNA is TGTGCCTCCCCCCGGAAGCGCAAGAGCACAGATACGCAGTATTTT. Translating it yields CASPRKRKSTDTQYF.